Following are 20 T cell receptor delta chains from one sample sequenced in a study of γδ T cells in repeated Plasmodium falciparum infection. Vgamma9/Vdelta2+ and Vdelta2-negative gammadelta T cells were flow-sorted from PBMC for bulk sequencing. TCRdb reapplied CATT to the multiplex PCR reads. The sample has over 45,000 delta-chain clones, over 1.5% seen once. The specimen was gamma-delta T cells from blood. All receptors derive from a pool of human donors (malaria-infected and uninfected, not separated).

This clone occurred a few times. The TCRdb protein comes from a much larger clone and disagrees with this DNA's translation at residue 18, likely due to a read error; the protein given here is derived from the DNA. The genes are TRDV1 and TRDJ2, with D tentatively TRDD3 (6 bases). The CDR3 consists of 25 residues. Germline V gives CDR1 TSWWSYY, CDR2 QGS. Trimming removed 1 base at V and 0 bases at J, with 36 bases between. The CDR3 spells CALGEPDRGDAFKHSASALTAQLFF. CDR3 DNA sequence: TGTGCTCTTGGGGAACCGGACCGGGGGGACGCCTTCAAACATTCAGCCTCCGCTTTGACAGCACAACTCTTCTTT.

Concerning this clone: A far larger clone lies a single base away; this is likely a read error. Other DNA sequences from this sample encode an identical CDR3 as well. The V gene is listed as TRDV2; no J gene was called; the table's TRDD3 call for D was not verified on the DNA. Germline V gives CDR1 GEAIGNYY, CDR2 EKD. This CDR3 spans 16 amino acids. The CDR3: CACDPLGAGGADKLIF. Here the CDR3 DNA reads TGTGCCTGTGATCCACTGGGGGCCGGCGGGGCCGATAAGCTCATCTTT.

This clone has ten or more counts. TCRdb assigns this DNA the protein of a much larger clone, which departs from its translation at residue 7; this likely reflects a read error, and the protein shown comes from translating the DNA. The genes are TRDV3 and TRDJ1; 7 positions match TRDD3. This CDR3 comprises 21 residues. Germline lookup yields CDR1 TVYSNPD and CDR2 GDNSRS (reference sequence). Trimming removed 0 bases from V and 0 bases from J; junction bases left unmatched: 25. CDR3: CAFRAPPPLGAIWAYTDKLIF. DNA for the CDR3: TGTGCCTTTAGAGCGCCTCCCCCCCTGGGGGCCATATGGGCGTACACCGATAAACTCATCTTT.

At least ten counts were recorded for this clone. Translating the DNA gives a protein that differs from the TCRdb entry at residue 11; the protein shown here is that DNA translation. The chain has TRDV1 and TRDJ1, with D unclear. The CDR3 contains 20 residues. Per germline, CDR1 TSWWSYY and CDR2 QGS. V lost 2 bases and J 1 base, leaving 26 bases between the germline ends. The CDR3 DNA sequence: TGTGCTCTTGGGGAAGGGCTTTCTTCGTACTGTGGGAGTTGCACCGATAAACTCATCTTT. This gives the protein CALGEGLSSYCGSCTDKLIF.

This clone has a handful of counts. A much bigger clone sits one base away, suggesting this may be a read error. This sample also contains other DNA sequences that code for the same CDR3. The V gene is TRDV2, the J gene TRDJ3; 7 nucleotides align to TRDD3. TCRdb records no J gene; here it was assigned by comparing the DNA to germline. In germline, CDR1 is GEAIGNYY, CDR2 EKD. CDR3 size: 19 residues. The CDR3 loop reads CACDSVGIRGSWDTRQMFF. The CDR3 bases are TGTGCCTGTGACTCTGTGGGGATAAGAGGCTCCTGGGACACCAGACAGATGTTTTTC.

This clone was counted ten times or more. One base away lies a much larger clone, so this may be a sequencing read error. This chain connects TRDV1 to TRDJ1, with 12 bases aligning to TRDD3. The length of the CDR3 is 23 residues. Germline V CDR1 and CDR2: TSWWSYY, QGS. V dropped 5 bases and J dropped 2; count of bases not matched to a gene: 27. The chain's CDR3 is CALGRRVVTRRLGDTPSTDKLIF. In DNA, the CDR3 is TGTGCTCTTGGGAGAAGGGTAGTTACCCGAAGACTGGGGGATACTCCCAGTACCGATAAACTCATCTTT.

Comments on this clone: TCRdb pairs this DNA with a much larger clone's protein that differs at residue 3, likely a read error; the protein shown was translated from the DNA. V and J are TRDV3 and TRDJ1, with TRDD3 matching 9 bases. The CDR3 extends over 17 amino acids. V dropped 4 bases and J dropped 5; count of bases not matched to a gene: 20. Germline CDR1 and CDR2: TVYSNPD and GDNSRS (reference sequence). The CDR3 sequence: CASIPRHWGSEEDKLIF. In DNA form, the CDR3 reads TGTGCCTCTATACCCCGACACTGGGGGAGCGAAGAGGATAAACTCATCTTT. Drawing the rest from reference TRDV3 and TRDJ1, the complete variable domain is CDKVTQSSPDQTVASGSEVVLLCTYDTVYSNPDLFWYRIRPDYSFQFVFYGDNSRSEGADFTQGRFSVKHILTQKAFHLVISPVRTEDSATYYCASIPRHWGSEEDKLIFGKGTRVTVEP.

Remarks on this clone: The likely explanation is a read error, given a far larger clone one base away. Distinct nucleotide sequences in the sample also encode this CDR3. This chain links TRAV38-2/DV8 with TRDJ1; tentatively, D is TRDD2 (5 bases). TCRdb is silent on the J gene; assignment here came from matching the DNA to germline. V lost 3 bases and J 0 bases, leaving 21 bases between the germline ends. Germline V gene sequence: CDR1 TSESDYY, CDR2 QEAYKQQN. The CDR3 contains 18 residues. CDR3 in DNA: TGTGCTTATAGGACACTCCCGAGCCCTACGCGGTACACCGATAAACTCATCTTT. Protein product: CAYRTLPSPTRYTDKLIF.

As concerns this clone: TCRdb attributes to this sequence the protein of a much larger clone, which differs from the DNA translation at residue 17; a read error is likely, and the protein displayed is translated from the DNA. In DNA, the CDR3 is TGTGCCTGTGACGCCCTATACGAGGAGGTGCAGGGGTACACCGATAAACCCATCTTT. Translation gives CACDALYEEVQGYTDKPIF. The V gene is TRDV2; the J gene was not called; the table's TRDD3 call for D was not verified on the DNA. This CDR3 comprises 19 residues. CDR1 is GEAIGNYY, CDR2 EKD, per germline.

Judged by abundance, this clone is medium-sized. Distinct nucleotide sequences in the sample also encode this CDR3. The V and J genes are TRDV1 and TRDJ1, with TRDD3 matching over 8 bases. Looked up from germline, CDR1 is TSWWSYY and CDR2 is QGS. The length of the CDR3 is 20 residues. Trimming at V came to 3 bases and at J to 0 bases, leaving 18 bases not matched to a gene. For the CDR3, the DNA is TGTGCTCTTGGGGATCTTATACTCTTTTCTGGGGGAACGTACACCGATAAACTCATCTTT. Translation: CALGDLILFSGGTYTDKLIF.

As for this clone: TCRdb has a much larger clone's protein, which differs at residue 19 from the translation of this DNA, likely because of a read error; what is shown is the protein translated from the DNA. No J gene was assigned, while the V gene was called as TRDV2; no check of the table's D call, TRDD3, against the DNA was made. Germline CDR1 and CDR2: GEAIGNYY and EKD. The CDR3 contains 21 residues. The DNA of the CDR3 is TGTGCCTGTGACACCCTGTCGTGGGGGATACGCGCCGCCTGGGACACCCGACAGGTGTTTTTC. Translation gives CACDTLSWGIRAAWDTRQVFF.

This clone appeared a few times. The protein recorded in TCRdb matches a much larger clone and deviates from this DNA's translation at residue 18, suggesting a read error; the protein here is obtained by translating the DNA. The chain combines TRDV1 with TRDJ1; 10 positions agree with TRDD3. TCRdb leaves out the J gene; it was filled in here by matching the DNA to germline. V lost 4 bases and J lost 3; bases outside the gene matches: 29. The V gene's germline CDR1 is TSWWSYY and CDR2 QGS. The CDR3 covers 23 residues. Here the CDR3 reads CALGVLPGPRKPTGGLFADKLIF. CDR3 bases: TGTGCTCTTGGGGTCCTACCGGGTCCACGTAAACCCACTGGGGGATTATTCGCCGATAAACTCATCTTT.

As concerns this clone: The protein in TCRdb stems from a much larger clone and differs at residue 13 from this DNA's translation, likely a read error; here the protein is translated from the DNA. This chain links TRDV2 with TRDJ1; TRDD3 is a possible D gene (5 bases). No J gene is reported in TCRdb; it was inferred here by comparing the DNA with germline. This CDR3 region has 17 residues. The germline gives CDR1 GEAIGNYY, CDR2 EKD. DNA of the CDR3: TGTGCCTGTGACTCCCTGCAAGCGGGGGGGCACACCAATAAACTCATCTTT. This sequence encodes CACDSLQAGGHTNKLIF.

In this sample, this clone turned up a few times. TCRdb attributes to this sequence the protein of a much larger clone, which differs from the DNA translation at residue 9; a read error is likely, and the protein displayed is translated from the DNA. This sequence joins TRDV1 and TRDJ1; a weak D match, TRDD2 (5 bases). TCRdb is silent on the J gene; assignment here came from matching the DNA to germline. Trimming cost V 1 base and J 0 bases, with 24 bases left between them. CDR3 length: 20 residues. Germline assignment: CDR1 TSWWSYY and CDR2 QGS. CDR3 nucleotide sequence: TGTGCTCTTGGGGAACCCTACCTCGCCCCAAACAGGGCGTACACCGATAAACTCATCTTT. Translation gives CALGEPYLAPNRAYTDKLIF.

At least ten counts were recorded for this clone. The CDR3 DNA reads as TGTGCCTGTGACCCACTTCTCACCTGGGACACCCGACAGATGTTTTTC. This translates into CACDPLLTWDTRQMFF. The rearrangement links TRDV2 to TRDJ3; D ambiguous. The J gene, left out of TCRdb, was set here by checking the DNA against germline. Germline V gene data show CDR1 as GEAIGNYY and CDR2 as EKD. V was cut by 3 bases and J by 2 bases, with 10 bases left in between. The CDR3 consists of 16 residues.

This clone has only a few counts. TCRdb assigns this DNA the protein of a much larger clone, which departs from its translation at residue 12; this likely reflects a read error, and the protein shown comes from translating the DNA. The rearrangement links TRDV1 to TRDJ1; 7 bases align to TRDD3. The V gene end was trimmed by 1 base and the J gene end by 0 bases; junction bases not matched to a gene: 17. Germline V gives CDR1 TSWWSYY, CDR2 QGS. The CDR3 runs 20 residues. CDR3 sequence: CALGEPSYLTGECYTDKLIF. The CDR3 region has the DNA TGTGCTCTTGGGGAACCTTCTTACCTTACTGGGGAATGTTACACCGATAAACTCATCTTT.

This clone is medium-sized by share. A junction end diverges from the germline sequence, so it may reflect a read error. Other DNA sequences in this sample translate to the same CDR3. The rearrangement links TRDV1 to TRDJ1; D is possibly TRDD3 (5 bases). Germline V gene sequence: CDR1 TSWWSYY, CDR2 QGS. CDR3 size: 14 residues. The CDR3 DNA reads as TGCGCTCTTGGGGAATGGTTTGGCGCCGATAAACTCATCTTT. Protein product: CALGEWFGADKLIF.

This clone was observed a handful of times. The TCRdb protein, from a much larger clone, departs from this DNA's translation at residue 6, likely by read error; the protein shown derives from the DNA. V usage is TRDV1 and J usage is TRDJ1; 7 bases map to TRDD3. The J gene, absent from TCRdb, was called here by matching the DNA to germline. Germline lookup yields CDR1 TSWWSYY and CDR2 QGS. The CDR3 contains 21 residues. The CDR3 bases are TGTGCTCTTGGTGAACCGAAAGTTCCGTCCACCTGGGGGGAATACACCGATAAACTCATCTTT. This gives the protein CALGEPKVPSTWGEYTDKLIF.

Comments on this clone: This DNA translates differently at residue 15 from the TCRdb protein, which is that of a much larger clone; a read error is likely, and the protein shown is the DNA's own translation. The J gene is TRDJ1, the V gene TRDV1; D ambiguous. This CDR3 has 17 residues. Germline V gives CDR1 TSWWSYY, CDR2 QGS. CDR3 coding DNA: TGTGCTCTTGGGGAACGCAAGGGAGCCCAGTACACCGATAAACCCATCTTT. Translation gives CALGERKGAQYTDKPIF.

This clone has a handful of counts. For the CDR3, the DNA is TGTGCCTGTGACCCGGTGCGTTGGGGATACGGTTCCTGGGACACCCGACAGATGTTTTTC. It codes for CACDPVRWGYGSWDTRQMFF. V is TRDV2 and J is TRDJ3, with 9 bases aligning to TRDD3. Since TCRdb gives no J gene, matching the DNA to germline was used here to assign it. With 3 bases clipped from V and 1 base from J, the junction kept 12 bases outside the gene matches. The V gene's germline CDR1 is GEAIGNYY and CDR2 EKD. The CDR3 runs 20 residues.